Each of the 14 T cell receptor beta chains below was sequenced from the same sample in a study of blood T cell repertoires in COVID-19. The assay was immunoSEQ multiplex PCR, and TCRdb's table has in-frame clones only and misses some. This repertoire shows roughly 25,000 clones, 65% to 85% found once; its top ten account for approximately 7%. The sample consisted of peripheral blood. These receptors all come from a man over 45 with COVID-19, enrolled during active disease.

The chain links TRBV9 to TRBJ1-1; D unresolved. This CDR3 comprises 14 residues. V lost 2 bases to trimming and J lost 4 bases, with 12 bases between them. Germline assignment: CDR1 SGDLS and CDR2 YYNGEE. The DNA of the CDR3 is TGTGCCAGCAGCGTCGCCGGAGAAGGCACTGAAGCTTTCTTT. It translates to CASSVAGEGTEAFF.

The chain joins TRBV11-1 to TRBJ1-2; maybe TRBD1 (6 bases). Germline lookup yields CDR1 SGHAT and CDR2 FQDESV (reference sequence). CDR3 length: 14 residues. V lost 5 bases to trimming and J lost 0 bases, with 10 bases between them. The CDR3 bases are TGTGCCAGCAGCGAAGGGGGAGCTAACTATGGCTACACCTTC. It translates to CASSEGGANYGYTF. Combining the CDR3 with reference TRBV11-1 and TRBJ1-2 gives the whole variable domain EAEVAQSPRYKITEKSQAVAFWCDPISGHATLYWYRQILGQGPELLVQFQDESVVDDSQLPKDRFSAERLKGVDSTLKIQPAELGDSAMYLCASSEGGANYGYTFGSGTRLTVV.

The CDR3 DNA sequence: TGTGCCTGGAGTGCAAAAGACAGGGGGCTAAATGAAAAACTGTTTTTT. The encoded protein is CAWSAKDRGLNEKLFF. The V call is TRBV30, the J call TRBJ1-4, with TRBD1 matching over 10 bases. Per germline, CDR1 GTSNPN and CDR2 SVGIG (reference sequence). This CDR3 spans 16 amino acids. The V segment lost 1 base and the J segment 5 bases; nucleotides outside the gene matches: 7.

The gene calls are TRBV3-1 (or the pseudogene TRBV3-2) and TRBJ2-7, with 9 nucleotides matching TRBD1. V shed 4 bases, J shed 2 bases, and the junction held 3 bases outside the gene matches. The CDR3 is made up of 14 amino acids. CDR1 is LGHDT, CDR2 YNNKEL, per germline (reference sequence). Written as DNA, the CDR3 is TGTGCCAGCAGCCCGGGACAGGGCCCCTACGAGCAGTACTTC. Its protein is CASSPGQGPYEQYF.

V usage is TRBV6-1 and J usage is TRBJ2-1; 8 positions match TRBD2. This CDR3 spans 16 amino acids. Losses at the gene ends were 2 bases for V and 2 bases for J; bases not matched to a gene: 5. Germline CDR1 and CDR2: MNHNS and SASEGT. Written as DNA, the CDR3 is TGTGCCAGCAGTGAAAGGGGCGGGGGGACCTACAATGAGCAGTTCTTC. This translates into CASSERGGGTYNEQFF.

The chain links TRBV28 to TRBJ1-3, with 7 bases lining up with TRBD1. V was clipped by 4 bases and J by 0 bases; unmatched bases: 6. Germline loops: CDR1 MDHEN, CDR2 SYDVKM. This CDR3 region has 16 residues. CDR3 loop: CASSSITGVSGNTIYF. The DNA for the CDR3 is TGTGCCAGCAGTTCAATCACAGGGGTCTCTGGAAACACCATATATTTT.

The gene calls are TRBV5-1 and TRBJ2-5; TRBD2 matches 7 bases. The CDR3 length is 15 residues. Looked up from germline, CDR1 is SGHRS and CDR2 is YFSETQ. The ends lost 0 bases at V and 1 base at J; junction bases unmatched: 3. In DNA form, the CDR3 reads TGCGCCAGCAGCTTGGAAGGCGGGAGCCAAGAGACCCAGTACTTC. Translating it yields CASSLEGGSQETQYF. Together with reference TRBV5-1 and TRBJ2-5, the CDR3 gives the full variable domain: KAGVTQTPRYLIKTRGQQVTLSCSPISGHRSVSWYQQTPGQGLQFLFEYFSETQRNKGNFPGRFSGRQFSNSRSEMNVSTLELGDSALYLCASSLEGGSQETQYFGPGTRLLVL.

This clone was detected only once. The chain employs TRBV5-1 and TRBJ2-1; 8 nucleotides match TRBD2. The germline gives CDR1 SGHRS, CDR2 YFSETQ. This CDR3 has 15 amino acids. J gave up 7 bases and V 3 bases, and 9 bases lay outside the gene matches. The CDR3 region has the DNA TGCGCCAGCAGCTCCTACGGCGGGAGGCTGAATGAGCAGTTCTTC. Residues: CASSSYGGRLNEQFF.

The rearrangement links TRBV2 to TRBJ2-7; D is uncertain. V was clipped by 1 base and J by 2 bases, with 6 bases between them. This CDR3 region has 13 residues. Looked up from germline, CDR1 is SNHLY and CDR2 is FYNNEI. This CDR3 reads CASSEDLTYEQYF. The DNA of the CDR3 is TGTGCCAGCAGTGAAGATCTAACCTACGAGCAGTACTTC. Together with reference TRBV2 and TRBJ2-7, the CDR3 gives the full variable domain: EPEVTQTPSHQVTQMGQEVILRCVPISNHLYFYWYRQILGQKVEFLVSFYNNEISEKSEIFDDQFSVERPDGSNFTLKIRSTKLEDSAMYFCASSEDLTYEQYFGPGTRLTVT.

The J gene is TRBJ2-2, the V gene TRBV27; 7 bases map to TRBD2. Germline CDR1 reads MNHEY; CDR2 reads SMNVEV (reference sequence). Trimming cost V 5 bases and J 3 bases; bases outside gene matches: 9. The CDR3 is made up of 16 amino acids. The CDR3 loop is CASSESSGAYTGELFF. In DNA form, the CDR3 reads TGTGCCAGCAGTGAATCTAGCGGAGCCTACACCGGGGAGCTGTTTTTT.

The chain has TRBV10-2 and TRBJ2-1; no reliable D call. The V gene's germline CDR1 is WSHSY and CDR2 SAAADI. The CDR3 contains 12 residues. V lost 3 bases and J lost 5, with 5 bases in between. CDR3 sequence: CASSEDNNEQFF. The CDR3 DNA reads TGCGCCAGCAGTGAAGACAACAATGAGCAGTTCTTC.

J is TRBJ2-7 and V is TRBV20-1, with TRBD2 matching 11 bases. J lost 3 bases, V lost 3 bases, and 4 bases had no gene match. The CDR3 length is 14 residues. Germline V gene data show CDR1 as DFQATT and CDR2 as SNEGSKA (reference sequence). This chain's CDR3 is CSASPGLAGYEQYF. The DNA for the CDR3 is TGCAGTGCTAGTCCAGGACTAGCGGGCTACGAGCAGTACTTC.

This clone is classed as medium-sized. This chain links TRBV19 with TRBJ2-3, with a weak D call TRBD2 (5 bases). Per the germline V gene, CDR1 is LNHDA and CDR2 is SQIVND (reference sequence). The CDR3 contains 14 residues. V was shortened by 0 bases and J by 9 bases, with 13 bases between the two germline ends. CDR3 in amino acids: CASSIDSGVGTQYF. The CDR3 nucleotides are TGTGCCAGTAGTATAGATTCCGGGGTAGGAACGCAGTATTTT.

The chain recombines TRBV28 with TRBJ1-1, with D tentatively TRBD1 (5 bases). Trimming removed 7 bases at V and 1 base at J, with 13 bases between. Germline CDR1 MDHEN, CDR2 SYDVKM. The CDR3 sequence is 14 residues long. CDR3 residues: CASNPAGQNTEAFF. In DNA, the CDR3 is TGTGCCAGCAATCCGGCGGGGCAGAACACTGAAGCTTTCTTT. The whole variable domain, filled in from reference TRBV28 and TRBJ1-1, reads DVKVTQSSRYLVKRTGEKVFLECVQDMDHENMFWYRQDPGLGLRLIYFSYDVKMKEKGDIPEGYSVSREKKERFSLILESASTNQTSMYLCASNPAGQNTEAFFGQGTRLTVV.